The subject of this entry is one TCR beta chain. Original methodology: Amplified reference gene primers provided the basis for estimating nucleated cell counts. TCRdb's copy holds only in-frame clones and misses some; the assay was immunoSEQ multiplex PCR. V and J calls plus clone size are reproduced from that table; the DNA served to infer D and trimming. Altogether some 500,000 clones are present, roughly 90% being singletons, with the ten largest covering 1.5% to 2%. The sample originates from a study of blood T cell repertoires in COVID-19. Everyone who took part was 18 to 89 years old, and they came from about 25 US areas. Cohorts were based on clinical histories the participants reported. Recovered status in Cohort 3 required two negative PCRs, clearance, or symptom resolution. Sequencing was done on a sample of PBMCs or T cells enriched from blood (not recorded which). This TCR was sampled from a middle-aged woman who had recovered from COVID-19.

CDR3 sequence reads: CASRAGLAGLNTGELFF. DNA of the CDR3: TGCGCCAGCAGAGCTGGACTAGCGGGCCTGAACACCGGGGAGCTGTTTTTT. J is TRBJ2-2 and V is TRBV10-2; 11 bases align to TRBD2. J lost 1 base, V lost 6 bases, and 7 bases had no gene match. CDR1 and CDR2 (germline): WSHSY, SAAADI. The CDR3 sequence is 17 residues long.